The T cell receptor (beta chain) under discussion was sequenced for a study of shared clonotypes between healthy human individuals. Regarding the study as a whole: Rarefaction demonstrated incomplete sorted-subset sequencing despite large depth.

For this clone: Its antigen is currently unknown.

The run depth of the assay was deep. Methods used by the authors: Without quality scores, immunoSEQ junctional reads could not be filtered like full-length reads. TCRdb's copy holds only in-frame clones and misses some; the assay was immunoSEQ multiplex PCR. V and J calls and clone size are given by that table; D and trimming were obtained from the DNA. The data hold more than 2,000,000 clones, with approximately 95% observed a single time. There were no recent acute infections or vaccinations among the donors, who were healthy HIV-negative adults. Trimming shortened V by 4 bases and J by 3 bases, and 14 bases separated the two germline ends. The CDR3 is 15 residues long. Germline V gene lookup returns CDR1 MNHEY and CDR2 SMNVEV (reference sequence).

V and J are TRBV27 and TRBJ2-3; possible D gene TRBD1, 5 bases. The sample was naive CD4+ T cells from PBMCs. Subset here: CD45RA+ positively selected. The receptor was isolated from a man aged 18 to 29 in good health. Some clones in this sample may be carry-over from other donors' samples. The CDR3 sequence: CASSWGSLVTDTQYF. The CDR3 DNA follows: TGTGCCAGCAGTTGGGGCAGTTTGGTTACAGATACGCAGTATTTT.